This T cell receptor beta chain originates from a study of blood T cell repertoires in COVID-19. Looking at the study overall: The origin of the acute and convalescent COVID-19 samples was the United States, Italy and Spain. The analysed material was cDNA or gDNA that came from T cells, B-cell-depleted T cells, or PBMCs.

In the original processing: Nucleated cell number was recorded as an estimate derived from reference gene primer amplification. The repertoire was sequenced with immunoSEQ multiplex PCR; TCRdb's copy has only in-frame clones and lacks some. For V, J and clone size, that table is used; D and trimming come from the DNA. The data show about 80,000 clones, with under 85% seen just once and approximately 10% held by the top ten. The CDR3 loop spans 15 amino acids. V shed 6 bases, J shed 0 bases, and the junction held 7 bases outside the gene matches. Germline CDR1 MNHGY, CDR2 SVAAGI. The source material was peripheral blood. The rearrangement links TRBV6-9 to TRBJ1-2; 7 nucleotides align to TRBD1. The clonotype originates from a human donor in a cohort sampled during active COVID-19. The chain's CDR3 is CASSHRDSSNYGYTF. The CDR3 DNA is TGTGCCAGCAGCCACCGGGACAGCTCTAACTATGGCTACACCTTC.